This record looks at one TCR beta chain sequence and its context. Its antigen is not identified. The data stem from a study of OX40 agonist ivuxolimab in advanced cancers. About the research overall: The patients received agonistic anti-OX40 (CD134) antibody ivuxolimab. Overall study findings and caveats: Compared with CD4+, CD8+ T cells on average had more expanded clones. Also present in some nonresponders was a low level of normalized T-cell clonal expansion.

Some clones are missing from TCRdb's copy, which holds only in-frame ones; the method was immunoSEQ multiplex PCR. The repertoire has about 80,000 clones, about 86% of them found once; the top ten carry about 2%. Autoimmune disease history or systemic immunosuppression disqualified patients. Germline values: CDR1 KGHSH, CDR2 LQKENI. Trimming took 6 bases from V and 14 from J, leaving 20 bases between them. The CDR3 contains 13 residues. The sample here was CD4+ or CD8+ T cells sorted from blood, taken in a trial of the OX40 agonist ivuxolimab. This sequence originates from an adult with an advanced solid tumor such as melanoma, head and neck, liver or kidney cancer. The rearrangement uses TRBV18 and TRBJ2-1; tentative D call: TRBD2 (5 bases). The CDR3 spells CASSRRTKLAEFF. CDR3 nucleotides: TGTGCCAGCTCCCGCAGAACCAAGCTAGCCGAGTTCTTC. The whole variable domain, filled in from reference TRBV18 and TRBJ2-1, reads NAGVMQNPRHLVRRRGQEARLRCSPMKGHSHVYWYRQLPEEGLKFMVYLQKENIIDESGMPKERFSAEFPKEGPSILRIQQVVRGDSAAYFCASSRRTKLAEFFGPGTRLTVL.